A single sample gave rise to the 30 T cell receptor beta chains below, sequenced in a study of tumor and adjacent non-tumor tissue in lung cancer. The library came from three nested PCR rounds adapted from ARM-PCR protocols. TCRdb itself ran the multiplex PCR reads through MiXCR, one entry per CDR3 protein. The sample carries tens of thousands of distinct CDR3 sequences, less than 80% recorded once. RNA was extracted from bulk tissue without any cell sorting. The sequencing input was lung tumor tissue. These receptors were taken from a man aged 55 to 70 with non-small cell lung cancer.

This clonotype was detected only once. At one end the junction does not follow the germline gene, possibly because of a read error. V gene TRBV5-1 combines with J gene TRBJ2-5, with D maybe TRBD1 (6 bases). CDR1 and CDR2 from the germline V gene are SGHRS and YFSETQ. The CDR3 loop spans 14 amino acids. CDR3 in DNA: TGCGCCAGCCAACAGGGTACAGCACAAGAGGCCCAGTACTTC. Amino acid sequence: CASQQGTAQEAQYF.

As to this clonotype: A much bigger clone sits one base away, suggesting this may be a read error. V gene TRBV30 combines with J gene TRBJ2-1; no clear D gene. Germline assignment: CDR1 GTSNPN and CDR2 SVGIG (reference sequence). The CDR3 is 17 amino acids. V was pared by 0 bases and J by 5 bases, with 20 bases between. CDR3: CAWSVLGYPSANNEQFF. The CDR3 DNA is TGTGCCTGGAGTGTTTTAGGATATCCATCCGCAAACAATGAGCAGTTCTTC.

Regarding this clonotype: Relative to the germline gene, one junction end is altered; a read error may explain this. The CDR3 is CVSSLVGTSVKSSYEQYF. CDR3 bases: TGTGTCAGCAGCTTAGTCGGGACTAGCGTGAAAAGCTCCTACGAGCAGTACTTC. The chain is built from TRBV7-9 and TRBJ2-7; 10 bases are shared with TRBD2. Germline V gene lookup returns CDR1 SEHNR and CDR2 FQNEAQ (reference sequence). There are 18 residues in the CDR3.

The chain employs TRBV5-4 and TRBJ1-2, with 7 positions matching TRBD1. This CDR3 is built from 14 residues. Germline V lookup: CDR1 SGHNT, CDR2 YYREEE (reference sequence). The trim removed 1 base at V and 8 bases at J, leaving 8 bases unmatched. The CDR3 loop reads CASSLIQGTWGYTF. CDR3 sequence (DNA): TGTGCCAGCAGCTTGATACAGGGGACGTGGGGCTACACCTTC. The full variable domain, with the rest looked up from reference TRBV5-4 and TRBJ1-2, is ETGVTQSPTHLIKTRGQQVTLRCSSQSGHNTVSWYQQALGQGPQFIFQYYREEENGRGNFPPRFSGLQFPNYSSELNVNALELDDSALYLCASSLIQGTWGYTFGSGTRLTVV.

For this clonotype: One junction end does not reproduce the germline sequence, and a read error may be involved. The chain carries TRBV13 and TRBJ2-5; 11 bases agree with TRBD2. The germline CDR1 and CDR2 sequences are PRHDT and FYEKMQ (reference sequence). The CDR3 is 16 amino acids. The CDR3 nucleotides are TGTGCCAGCAACTTGACTAGCGGGGCTAGGGGAGAGAGCCAGTACTTC. This sequence encodes CASNLTSGARGESQYF.

The V call is TRBV29-1, the J call TRBJ2-1, with TRBD2 matching 11 bases. This CDR3 has 17 residues. J was trimmed by 7 bases and V by 3 bases; bases with no gene match: 14. CDR1 is SQVTM, CDR2 ANQGSEA, per germline. CDR3 residues: CSVEGLAGGTNYNEQFF. In nucleotides, the CDR3 is TGCAGCGTTGAGGGTCTAGCGGGAGGAACTAACTATAATGAGCAGTTCTTC.

Comment on this clonotype: A read error may account for a junction end that differs from germline. The V and J genes are TRBV4-3 and TRBJ1-2; TRBD1 agrees at 8 bases. The CDR3 is 16 amino acids. Germline CDR1 and CDR2: LGHNA and YSLEER. The CDR3 region is CASSQGSGQVADGYIF. In nucleotides, the CDR3 is TGCGCCAGCAGCCAAGGGTCGGGACAGGTCGCGGATGGCTACATCTTC.

The V call is TRBV29-1, the J call TRBJ2-1, with TRBD2 matching 9 bases. Looked up from germline, CDR1 is SQVTM and CDR2 is ANQGSEA. V was pared by 6 bases and J by 8 bases, with 11 bases of the junction left unmatched. The CDR3 is 14 residues long. The CDR3 protein is CSVSTSGRRDEQFF. CDR3 sequence (DNA): TGCAGCGTCTCGACTAGCGGCAGGAGGGATGAGCAGTTCTTC.

This clonotype was counted at least ten times. A read error is possible here, since a much larger clone lies one base away. The chain is built from TRBV6-1 and TRBJ2-5; 11 nucleotides line up with TRBD2. V dropped 7 bases and J dropped 6; count of bases not matched to a gene: 19. CDR3 size: 18 residues. CDR1 and CDR2 from the germline V gene are MNHNS and SASEGT. In DNA form, the CDR3 reads TGTGCCAGCACCCCGAACCCCCTACTAGCGGGGGCGAATCAGACCCAGTACTTC. This encodes CASTPNPLLAGANQTQYF.

Only one count was recorded for this clonotype. The chain links TRBV6-5 to TRBJ2-1; possibly TRBD2 for D (5 bases). The V and J ends lost 0 bases and 6 bases respectively, with 9 bases between them. The germline gives CDR1 MNHEY, CDR2 SVGAGI. This CDR3 is 14 amino acids long. The CDR3 sequence is CASSYSIGLNEQFF. The CDR3 nucleotides are TGTGCCAGCAGTTACTCGATAGGACTCAATGAGCAGTTCTTC.

About this clonotype: Germline is not matched at one junction end, which may reflect a read error. The V and J genes are TRBV7-9 and TRBJ2-1; TRBD1 agrees at 7 bases. Germline values: CDR1 SEHNR, CDR2 FQNEAQ (reference sequence). CDR3 size: 14 residues. The CDR3 loop reads CVSSLGQSYSEQFF. The DNA for the CDR3 is TGTGTCAGCAGCTTGGGACAGTCCTACAGTGAGCAGTTCTTC.

This clonotype has more than one count but fewer than ten. This chain joins TRBV1 and TRBJ2-3; the D segment call TRBD1 is taken from the table without a DNA check. TRBV1 is a pseudogene segment. CDR3 size: 19 residues. For the CDR3, the DNA is TGCACCAGCAGCCAAGTCCTGGGGGTTTCGCGATACCTCACCCATACGCAGTATTTT. Protein product: CTSSQVLGVSRYLTHTQYF.

To note about this clonotype: A much more abundant neighbour one base away suggests this may be a read error. The V call is TRBV5-5, the J call TRBJ2-7; D ambiguous. Germline CDR1 reads SGHKS; CDR2 reads YYEKEE (reference sequence). This CDR3 comprises 13 residues. The CDR3 spells CASAPGYSYGQYF. The CDR3 DNA is TGTGCCAGCGCCCCCGGGTACTCCTACGGGCAGTACTTC. The full variable domain, with the rest looked up from reference TRBV5-5 and TRBJ2-7, is DAGVTQSPTHLIKTRGQQVTLRCSPISGHKSVSWYQQVLGQGPQFIFQYYEKEERGRGNFPDRFSARQFPNYSSELNVNALLLGDSALYLCASAPGYSYGQYFGPGTRLTVT.

The J gene is TRBJ2-1, the V gene TRBV20-1; 8 positions agree with TRBD2. CDR1 and CDR2 (germline): DFQATT, SNEGSKA (reference sequence). The CDR3 runs 17 residues. V dropped 0 bases and J dropped 8; count of bases not matched to a gene: 15. The CDR3 DNA reads as TGCAGTGCTAGAGATCCCAACGGGGGGGCCGGTTGGGATGAGCAGTTCTTC. Residues: CSARDPNGGAGWDEQFF.

In regard to this clonotype: This may stem from a read error, because a much larger clone lies one nucleotide away. This rearrangement joins TRBV20-1 to TRBJ1-1, with D possibly TRBD1 on 5 matching bases. V lost 5 bases to trimming and J lost 5 bases, with 18 bases between them. The CDR3 is 14 residues long. Germline loops: CDR1 DFQATT, CDR2 SNEGSKA (reference sequence). CDR3 DNA: TGCAGTGCTCCTCCATGGGGGGTCTATACTGAAGCTTTCTTT. Its translation is CSAPPWGVYTEAFF.

The gene calls are TRBV11-2 and TRBJ2-1; a possible D gene is TRBD2 (5 bases). V was cut by 9 bases and J by 10 bases, with 31 bases left in between. From germline, CDR1 is SGHAT and CDR2 FQNNGV. This CDR3 spans 17 amino acids. The DNA for the CDR3 is TGTGCCAGTATCTTAGTGGAGGAACTGCCTTACCGAGGGGAGCAGTTCTTC. This encodes CASILVEELPYRGEQFF.

A note on this clonotype: A much more abundant neighbour one base away suggests this may be a read error. The V call is TRBV18, the J call TRBJ2-2, with 8 bases that match TRBD1. There are 17 residues in the CDR3. The ends lost 3 bases at V and 3 bases at J; junction bases unmatched: 9. Germline CDR1 reads KGHSH; CDR2 reads LQKENI. The CDR3 DNA reads TGTGCCAGCTCACCCGTCGGGACAGGTTCTTACACCGGGGAGCTGTTTTTT. Translation gives CASSPVGTGSYTGELFF.

This clonotype was detected once. This may be a read error: a much more frequent sequence differs by one nucleotide. The chain carries TRBV11-2 and TRBJ2-7; 13 bases are a match to TRBD2. The CDR3 length is 16 residues. J gave up 2 bases and V 5 bases, and 6 bases lay outside the gene matches. CDR1 is SGHAT, CDR2 FQNNGV, per germline. CDR3 sequence: CASSLWTSGGTYEQYF. The CDR3 DNA sequence: TGTGCCAGCAGCCTTTGGACTAGCGGGGGAACCTACGAGCAGTACTTC. Complete variable domain (other parts from reference TRBV11-2 and TRBJ2-7): EAGVAQSPRYKIIEKRQSVAFWCNPISGHATLYWYQQILGQGPKLLIQFQNNGVVDDSQLPKDRFSAERLKGVDSTLKIQPAKLEDSAVYLCASSLWTSGGTYEQYFGPGTRLTVT.

Notes on this clonotype: Mismatch with germline at one junction end may stem from a read error. CDR3 DNA sequence: TGTGTCAGCAGCTTAGACCAGGGCTCCTACAATGAGCTGTTCTTC. The encoded protein is CVSSLDQGSYNELFF. J is TRBJ2-1 and V is TRBV11-1; maybe TRBD1 (5 bases). This CDR3 has 15 amino acids. Germline V gives CDR1 SGHAT, CDR2 FQDESV (reference sequence).

Concerning this clonotype: At one end, the junction sequence differs from germline, possibly due to a read error. The chain carries TRBV4-1 and TRBJ2-1; no definite D call. There are 17 residues in the CDR3. Germline loops: CDR1 MGHRA, CDR2 YSYEKL. Here the CDR3 DNA reads TGCGCCAGCAGCCAAGCGGTAAGGGCAAGTTCCTACAATGCGCAGTTCTTC. This encodes CASSQAVRASSYNAQFF.

This chain connects TRBV6-2 or TRBV6-3 to TRBJ2-2; no definite D call. The CDR3 runs to 13 residues. Germline V gene data show CDR1 as MNHEY and CDR2 as SVGEGT. The V gene lost 4 bases and the J gene lost 9 bases, with 12 bases spanning the gap. CDR3 sequence reads: CASSSFRTRELFF. CDR3 nucleotides: TGTGCCAGCAGTTCCTTTAGAACCAGGGAGCTGTTTTTT.

Comment on this clonotype: The junction differs from germline at one of its ends, possibly a read error. The chain employs TRBV12-3 or TRBV12-4 and TRBJ2-1; D unresolved. This CDR3 is built from 12 residues. The CDR3, as DNA: TGTGTCAGCAGCTCAGTGGAAGATGAGCAGTTCTTC. Protein: CVSSSVEDEQFF.

Many counts were recorded for this clonotype. The chain employs TRBV13 and TRBJ1-1; D is unresolved. Trimming cost V 5 bases and J 6 bases, with 10 bases left between them. Germline V lookup: CDR1 PRHDT, CDR2 FYEKMQ (reference sequence). This CDR3 region has 12 residues. Here the CDR3 reads CASSPVYAEAFF. The CDR3 bases are TGTGCCAGCAGCCCGGTCTACGCTGAAGCTTTCTTT.

Points on this clonotype: The CDR3 carries no conserved terminal phenylalanine or tryptophan, so it likely arises from a read error. The rearrangement uses TRBV6-2 or TRBV6-3 and TRBJ1-5; 7 bases match TRBD1. Germline assignment: CDR1 MNHEY and CDR2 SVGEGT. CDR3 length equals 14 residues. The CDR3 sequence: CACSEGASNQPQHL. The CDR3 DNA sequence: TGTGCCTGCAGCGAGGGGGCAAGCAATCAGCCCCAGCATTTA.

Regarding this clonotype: The conserved final phenylalanine or tryptophan is absent from the CDR3, which likely points to a read error. The limits of the CDR3 on the DNA are not certain, so only TCRdb's listed CDR3 is given. The chain combines TRBV11-3 with TRBJ2-6; the D call of TRBD1 is as the table states it, not checked on the DNA. With termini counted, the CDR3 has 16 amino acids. Looked up from germline, CDR1 is SGHNT and CDR2 is YENEEA. CDR3 loop: CASSKRSGAGANVLPL.

This clonotype has more than one count but fewer than ten. A clone one base away is much larger, so this may be a read error. The J gene is TRBJ2-1, the V gene TRBV20-1, with D perhaps TRBD2 (5 bases). Trimming took off 0 bases at V and 2 bases at J, with 11 bases between the two ends. Germline V gene lookup returns CDR1 DFQATT and CDR2 SNEGSKA (reference sequence). The length of the CDR3 is 15 residues. CDR3 region: CSARDLAHAYNEQFF. CDR3 nucleotides: TGCAGTGCTAGAGATCTAGCTCACGCCTACAATGAGCAGTTCTTC.

This clonotype was seen many times. The chain joins TRBV28 to TRBJ1-2; 10 bases are shared with TRBD1. The CDR3 has 14 residues. J lost 7 bases, V lost 4 bases, and 6 bases had no gene match. In germline, CDR1 is MDHEN, CDR2 SYDVKM. The CDR3 loop is CASSSGTGDAGYTF. CDR3 in DNA: TGTGCCAGCAGTTCCGGGACAGGGGACGCTGGCTACACCTTC.

Details on this clonotype: The junction does not match germline at one end; this may be a read error. The chain uses TRBV6-5 and TRBJ1-4; no clear D gene. The CDR3 spans 13 residues. The germline V gene encodes CDR1 MNHEY and CDR2 SVGAGI. The CDR3 region is CASRPGPNGKLLF. The CDR3 DNA reads as TGTGCCAGCAGGCCCGGGCCGAATGGAAAACTGTTATTT.

A note on this clonotype: At one end, the junction sequence differs from germline, possibly due to a read error. This CDR3 reads CASRSWTVNTGKLFF. CDR3 bases: TGTGCCAGCAGGTCTTGGACAGTGAACACCGGGAAGCTGTTTTTT. The gene calls are TRBV6-5 and TRBJ2-2, with D possibly matching TRBD1 (6 bases). The V gene's germline CDR1 is MNHEY and CDR2 SVGAGI. The CDR3 spans 15 residues.

Regarding this clonotype: At one of its ends the junction is not consistent with the germline gene, which may arise from a read error. The chain links TRBV29-1 to TRBJ2-1; TRBD2 is a possible D gene (5 bases). The CDR3 runs to 15 residues. Germline V gene sequence: CDR1 SQVTM, CDR2 ANQGSEA. For the CDR3, the DNA is TGCATCGTTGAGGGTAGTCACAACTCCTACAATCAGCAGTTTTTC. Its protein product is CIVEGSHNSYNQQFF.